The present TCR beta chain was sequenced within a study of low-dose radiotherapy and immunotherapy resistance in tumors. CDR3 length: 15 amino acids. Germline CDR1 and CDR2: ENHRY and SYGVKD. V shed 6 bases and J shed 0 bases, with 11 bases lying between them. This clonotype was seen ten or more times. Alpha- and beta-chain coverage of first-strand cDNA came from TRAV- and TRBV-specific primers. TCR amplification ran 20 PCR cycles using constant-region and V-primer adapter primers. Using its own MiXCR run on the reads, TCRdb lists one record per CDR3 protein. This table holds about 39,000 distinct CDR3 sequences, less than 25% found once. Time point of the sample: after trial treatment. Documented treatment: LDRT plus nivolumab, ipilimumab, low-dose cyclophosphamide and aspirin (RACIN trial). Treatment of the donors consisted of nivolumab and ipilimumab (plus aspirin, low-dose cyclophosphamide and low-dose radiotherapy).

This TCR came from a female donor with ovarian cancer. V gene TRBV10-3 combines with J gene TRBJ2-2; a weak D match, TRBD1 (6 bases). Sequences were derived from PBMCs, sampled after low-dose radiotherapy plus immunotherapy. Here the CDR3 DNA reads TGTGCCATCAGCATCAGGGGCCCGAACACCGGGGAGCTGTTTTTT. Its translation is CAISIRGPNTGELFF.